This TCR beta chain was retrieved from a study of preoperative IRX-2 immunotherapy in early breast cancer. The assay was immunoSEQ multiplex PCR, and TCRdb's table has in-frame clones only and misses some. The table has about 89,000 clones, roughly 89% seen once. The CDR3 covers 15 residues. Trimming cost V 2 bases and J 7 bases; bases outside gene matches: 4. The germline CDR1 and CDR2 sequences are SGHNT and YENEEA. Regarding treatment: preoperative locoregional IRX-2 cytokine immunotherapy. Preoperative locoregional IRX-2 cytokine immunotherapy was tested in the phase Ib source study. V usage is TRBV11-3 and J usage is TRBJ2-7; the match to TRBD2 covers 14 bases. The receptor was derived from a human donor with breast cancer. The starting material was tumor tissue, obtained after IRX-2 immunotherapy. CDR3 amino acids: CASSLRLAGGGEQYF. In DNA, the CDR3 is TGTGCCAGCAGCTTAAGACTAGCGGGAGGGGGAGAGCAGTACTTC.